The 27 T cell receptor beta chains below all came from one sample that was sequenced in a study of cytomegalovirus exposure and HLA in healthy donors (dated by TCRdb to the late 2010s). Libraries were built with the immunoSEQ multiplex PCR assay. For the multiplex PCR, a mixture combining 60 forward primers for TCR Vbeta segments and 13 reverse primers for TCR Jbeta segments was used. TCRdb retrieved this table from immuneACCESS and kept in-frame rearrangements only. Not all clones are present; in checked studies, unresolved V genes account for under half, and no reason is known for the remainder. In this sample the table shows 150,000 to 180,000 clones, 70% to 80% of which occur a single time. The ten largest clones take up approximately 7.7% of the sample. What was sequenced was PBMCs. The receptors were gathered from a man younger than 45 in good health and CMV-seropositive.

The genes are TRBV27 and TRBJ2-2; maybe TRBD1 (6 bases). The CDR3 contains 14 residues. V was cut by 7 bases and J by 6 bases, with 15 bases left in between. CDR1 MNHEY and CDR2 SMNVEV come from the germline V gene (reference sequence). As DNA, the CDR3 is TGTGCCAGCACCCAACAGGGTCGGTCCGGGGAGCTGTTTTTT. Encoded protein: CASTQQGRSGELFF.

This chain uses TRBV14 with TRBJ2-2, with D perhaps TRBD1 (5 bases). V was cut by 4 bases and J by 11 bases, with 14 bases left in between. Germline CDR1 is SGHDN and CDR2 is FVKESK. CDR3 length: 13 residues. The CDR3: CASSPGRREELFF. The CDR3 coding sequence is TGTGCCAGCAGCCCAGGGCGGCGCGAAGAGCTGTTTTTT.

The DNA for the CDR3 is TGTGCCAGTAGTATCTCCCTAGACAGGGTATCTGGAAACACCATATATTTT. The encoded protein is CASSISLDRVSGNTIYF. The chain has TRBV19 and TRBJ1-3, with 7 bases fitting TRBD1. J lost 1 base, V lost 3 bases, and 9 bases had no gene match. This CDR3 is built from 17 residues. Germline CDR1 reads LNHDA; CDR2 reads SQIVND (reference sequence).

The gene calls are TRBV28 and TRBJ2-5; 9 nucleotides line up with TRBD1. The CDR3 sequence is 15 residues long. V lost 2 bases to trimming and J lost 13 bases; unmatched junction nucleotides: 14. Germline CDR1 is MDHEN and CDR2 is SYDVKM. CDR3 loop: CASSLGGQGSLDRYF. For the CDR3, the DNA is TGTGCCAGCAGTTTAGGGGGACAGGGATCCCTGGATCGGTACTTC.

The sample holds a few counts of this clone. This rearrangement joins TRBV6-4 to TRBJ1-6; D is unresolved. The CDR3 length is 15 residues. The V gene lost 5 bases and the J gene lost 6 bases, with 14 bases spanning the gap. Germline CDR1 is MRHNA and CDR2 is SNTAGT. The CDR3 loop is CASSPSPGLNSPLHF. In DNA form, the CDR3 reads TGTGCCAGCAGTCCATCGCCTGGACTTAATTCACCCCTCCACTTT.

This chain uses TRBV5-1 with TRBJ2-2; 8 positions agree with TRBD2. The CDR3 is 14 amino acids. J was trimmed by 4 bases and V by 4 bases; bases with no gene match: 3. CDR1 and CDR2 (germline): SGHRS, YFSETQ. The CDR3 nucleotides read TGCGCCAGCAGCCTTCTAGCGGGCACCGGGGAGCTGTTTTTT. Its protein is CASSLLAGTGELFF. Combining the CDR3 with reference TRBV5-1 and TRBJ2-2 gives the whole variable domain KAGVTQTPRYLIKTRGQQVTLSCSPISGHRSVSWYQQTPGQGLQFLFEYFSETQRNKGNFPGRFSGRQFSNSRSEMNVSTLELGDSALYLCASSLLAGTGELFFGEGSRLTVL.

The chain links TRBV2 to TRBJ2-2; tentative D call: TRBD1 (6 bases). The CDR3 has 15 amino acids. Germline V gives CDR1 SNHLY, CDR2 FYNNEI. Trimming took 0 bases from V and 7 from J, leaving 12 bases between them. CDR3 DNA sequence: TGTGCCAGCAGTGAAGCGGCAGAACAGGGCGGGGAGCTGTTTTTT. Encoded protein: CASSEAAEQGGELFF.

The chain couples TRBV5-4 to TRBJ2-1, with 7 bases lining up with TRBD2. Germline V CDR1 and CDR2: SGHNT, YYREEE (reference sequence). The CDR3 totals 16 residues. With V trimmed by 4 bases and J by 3 bases, 10 bases remained unmatched. DNA for the CDR3: TGTGCCAGCAGCCTGGGTCTAGCGGATAACTACAATGAGCAGTTCTTC. Its protein product is CASSLGLADNYNEQFF. The complete variable domain, with remaining parts taken from reference TRBV5-4 and TRBJ2-1, reads ETGVTQSPTHLIKTRGQQVTLRCSSQSGHNTVSWYQQALGQGPQFIFQYYREEENGRGNFPPRFSGLQFPNYSSELNVNALELDDSALYLCASSLGLADNYNEQFFGPGTRLTVL.

The sample holds a few counts of this clone. J is TRBJ2-7 and V is TRBV10-3, with a tentative D call TRBD2 (5 bases). Germline CDR1 ENHRY, CDR2 SYGVKD. V lost 0 bases, J lost 6 bases, and 24 bases lay in between. The CDR3 runs 18 residues. The CDR3 spells CAISESNWFPSRGSEQYF. The CDR3 DNA sequence: TGTGCCATCAGTGAGTCGAATTGGTTTCCTTCCCGAGGGAGCGAGCAGTACTTC.

V and J are TRBV30 and TRBJ2-5, with a tentative D call TRBD1 (6 bases). CDR3 length equals 12 residues. Germline CDR1 GTSNPN, CDR2 SVGIG (reference sequence). V shed 5 bases and J shed 9 bases, with 16 bases lying between them. The DNA for the CDR3 is TGTGCCTGGCGGGGTCTTGCAGGGGCCCAGTACTTC. Translation: CAWRGLAGAQYF.

V is TRBV5-4 and J is TRBJ1-5; 9 bases line up with TRBD1. This CDR3 is built from 16 residues. V lost 4 bases and J lost 4; bases outside the gene matches: 9. Germline CDR1 reads SGHNT; CDR2 reads YYREEE (reference sequence). This CDR3 is CASSLSGTGLNQPQHF. Here the CDR3 DNA reads TGTGCCAGCAGCCTGTCCGGGACAGGGCTAAATCAGCCCCAGCATTTT.

The rearrangement uses TRBV28 and TRBJ2-2, with unresolved D. The CDR3 loop spans 13 amino acids. CDR1 and CDR2 from the germline V gene are MDHEN and SYDVKM. Deletions cut 8 bases from V and 2 bases from J, with 9 bases between. CDR3 in amino acids: CASQVFNTGELFF. CDR3 in DNA: TGTGCCAGCCAGGTTTTCAACACCGGGGAGCTGTTTTTT.

The chain uses TRBV10-1 and TRBJ2-3; tentative D call: TRBD2 (5 bases). This CDR3 comprises 15 residues. Deletions cut 11 bases from V and 0 bases from J, with 18 bases between. Germline V gene sequence: CDR1 WNHNN, CDR2 SYGVQD (reference sequence). The CDR3 coding sequence is TGCGCCGGTATCGATTGGCGGACTAGCACAGATACGCAGTATTTT. It specifies CAGIDWRTSTDTQYF.

This clone was counted a few times. V is TRBV10-2 and J is TRBJ2-7; possibly TRBD2 for D (6 bases). There are 13 residues in the CDR3. Trimming took off 8 bases at V and 2 bases at J, with 13 bases between the two ends. From germline, CDR1 is WSHSY and CDR2 SAAADI. The CDR3 sequence is CASGVGGTYEQYF. The CDR3 bases are TGCGCCAGCGGGGTGGGAGGAACCTACGAGCAGTACTTC.

The V call is TRBV19, the J call TRBJ1-4, with unresolved D. V shed 7 bases and J shed 8 bases, with 11 bases lying between them. Looked up from germline, CDR1 is LNHDA and CDR2 is SQIVND (reference sequence). The CDR3 runs to 12 residues. CDR3 coding DNA: TGTGCCAGTACCCCGGACTGGGAAAAACTGTTTTTT. It codes for CASTPDWEKLFF. Full variable domain (remainder filled in from reference TRBV19 and TRBJ1-4): DGGITQSPKYLFRKEGQNVTLSCEQNLNHDAMYWYRQDPGQGLRLIYYSQIVNDFQKGDIAEGYSVSREKKESFPLTVTSAQKNPTAFYLCASTPDWEKLFFGSGTQLSVL.

This sequence joins TRBV11-2 and TRBJ2-7; D may be TRBD1 (5 bases). The ends were cut back, 0 bases at V and 3 bases at J, with 12 bases in the middle. Germline values: CDR1 SGHAT, CDR2 FQNNGV. The CDR3 runs 15 residues. CDR3 nucleotide sequence: TGTGCCAGCAGCTTAGATCTTAATAGGGGCTACGAGCAGTACTTC. Protein product: CASSLDLNRGYEQYF.

In its sample, this clone was seen once. This chain connects TRBV9 to TRBJ2-3, with 9 bases aligning to TRBD2. V shed 4 bases and J 3 bases; nucleotides not matched to a gene: 15. The CDR3 consists of 18 residues. The germline V gene has CDR1 SGDLS and CDR2 YYNGEE. In DNA form, the CDR3 reads TGTGCCAGCAGCCGCGCGGGGGGGCACGATGGAGAGACAGATACGCAGTATTTT. The encoded protein is CASSRAGGHDGETDTQYF. Supplemented by reference TRBV9 and TRBJ2-3, the full variable domain reads DSGVTQTPKHLITATGQRVTLRCSPRSGDLSVYWYQQSLDQGLQFLIQYYNGEERAKGNILERFSAQQFPDLHSELNLSSLELGDSALYFCASSRAGGHDGETDTQYFGPGTRLTVL.

The rearrangement uses TRBV30 and TRBJ1-3; the match to TRBD1 covers 8 bases. CDR3 length equals 18 residues. The trim removed 3 bases at V and 4 bases at J, leaving 17 bases unmatched. Germline lookup yields CDR1 GTSNPN and CDR2 SVGIG (reference sequence). CDR3 residues: CAWRKRETGVYSGNTIYF. In nucleotides, the CDR3 is TGTGCCTGGAGAAAACGGGAGACAGGGGTTTATTCGGGAAACACCATATATTTT.

The chain couples TRBV27 to TRBJ1-3, with 10 nucleotides matching TRBD1. The V segment lost 7 bases and the J segment 7 bases; nucleotides outside the gene matches: 4. The CDR3 covers 13 residues. Looked up from germline, CDR1 is MNHEY and CDR2 is SMNVEV (reference sequence). The CDR3 is CASTDRGSNTIYF. CDR3 in DNA: TGTGCCAGCACGGACAGGGGGTCGAACACCATATATTTT.

This rearrangement joins TRBV30 to TRBJ1-5, with TRBD1 as a possible D gene (5 bases). CDR1 and CDR2 from the germline V gene are GTSNPN and SVGIG (reference sequence). V was cut by 0 bases and J by 6 bases, with 15 bases left in between. The CDR3 is 15 amino acids. DNA of the CDR3: TGTGCCTGGAGTGTAGGGCAGGGAACGAGTCAGCCCCAGCATTTT. This gives the protein CAWSVGQGTSQPQHF.

V usage is TRBV28 and J usage is TRBJ1-4; D unresolved. The CDR3 totals 12 residues. The V gene's germline CDR1 is MDHEN and CDR2 SYDVKM. Deletions cut 6 bases from V and 6 bases from J, with 8 bases between. The CDR3 DNA reads TGTGCCAGCAGCCCGGGTGATGAAAAACTGTTTTTT. Its translation is CASSPGDEKLFF.

The rearrangement uses TRBV30 and TRBJ2-1; 8 bases line up with TRBD1. J lost 8 bases, V lost 0 bases, and 6 bases had no gene match. Germline assignment: CDR1 GTSNPN and CDR2 SVGIG (reference sequence). The CDR3 spans 14 residues. The CDR3 region has the DNA TGTGCCTGGAGTGTTGGACAGGGAAGGGATGAGCAGTTCTTC. Translating it yields CAWSVGQGRDEQFF.

The chain recombines TRBV25-1 with TRBJ1-1; D is possibly TRBD1 (5 bases). The CDR3 sequence is 13 residues long. Trimming cost V 3 bases and J 5 bases, with 10 bases left between them. The germline CDR1 and CDR2 sequences are MGHDK and SYGVNS. CDR3 in amino acids: CASSEQGLTEAFF. The CDR3 bases are TGTGCCAGCAGTGAGCAGGGTTTGACTGAAGCTTTCTTT.

The V and J genes are TRBV30 and TRBJ2-4, with 7 bases aligning to TRBD1. Germline trimming cut 2 bases from V and 5 bases from J; bases unmatched to any gene: 3. This CDR3 region has 13 residues. Germline loops: CDR1 GTSNPN, CDR2 SVGIG (reference sequence). The CDR3 loop reads CAWSRGTENIQYF. CDR3 coding DNA: TGTGCCTGGAGTAGGGGGACAGAAAACATTCAGTACTTC.

The V call is TRBV30, the J call TRBJ1-5; 9 nucleotides match TRBD1. Unmatched junction bases numbered 7, after V lost 0 bases and J lost 7 bases. Germline CDR1 GTSNPN, CDR2 SVGIG (reference sequence). The CDR3 is 15 amino acids. The CDR3 reads CAWSVRLTGGQPQHF. The CDR3, as DNA: TGTGCCTGGAGTGTACGGCTGACAGGGGGACAGCCCCAGCATTTT.

This chain connects TRBV6-1 to TRBJ2-2; 8 bases are a match to TRBD2. This CDR3 is built from 15 residues. Unmatched junction bases numbered 4, after V lost 2 bases and J lost 5 bases. Germline CDR1 is MNHNS and CDR2 is SASEGT. CDR3 DNA: TGTGCCAGCAGTGAACATAGCGGGAAGACCGGGGAGCTGTTTTTT. Translated, it gives CASSEHSGKTGELFF.

The chain has TRBV6-5 and TRBJ1-2; 7 nucleotides align to TRBD1. The V and J ends lost 2 bases and 4 bases, in that order; junction bases with no gene match: 4. Germline CDR1 reads MNHEY; CDR2 reads SVGAGI. This CDR3 is 14 amino acids long. The CDR3 spells CASSYARQGYGYTF. The CDR3 bases are TGTGCCAGCAGTTACGCCCGACAGGGCTATGGCTACACCTTC.